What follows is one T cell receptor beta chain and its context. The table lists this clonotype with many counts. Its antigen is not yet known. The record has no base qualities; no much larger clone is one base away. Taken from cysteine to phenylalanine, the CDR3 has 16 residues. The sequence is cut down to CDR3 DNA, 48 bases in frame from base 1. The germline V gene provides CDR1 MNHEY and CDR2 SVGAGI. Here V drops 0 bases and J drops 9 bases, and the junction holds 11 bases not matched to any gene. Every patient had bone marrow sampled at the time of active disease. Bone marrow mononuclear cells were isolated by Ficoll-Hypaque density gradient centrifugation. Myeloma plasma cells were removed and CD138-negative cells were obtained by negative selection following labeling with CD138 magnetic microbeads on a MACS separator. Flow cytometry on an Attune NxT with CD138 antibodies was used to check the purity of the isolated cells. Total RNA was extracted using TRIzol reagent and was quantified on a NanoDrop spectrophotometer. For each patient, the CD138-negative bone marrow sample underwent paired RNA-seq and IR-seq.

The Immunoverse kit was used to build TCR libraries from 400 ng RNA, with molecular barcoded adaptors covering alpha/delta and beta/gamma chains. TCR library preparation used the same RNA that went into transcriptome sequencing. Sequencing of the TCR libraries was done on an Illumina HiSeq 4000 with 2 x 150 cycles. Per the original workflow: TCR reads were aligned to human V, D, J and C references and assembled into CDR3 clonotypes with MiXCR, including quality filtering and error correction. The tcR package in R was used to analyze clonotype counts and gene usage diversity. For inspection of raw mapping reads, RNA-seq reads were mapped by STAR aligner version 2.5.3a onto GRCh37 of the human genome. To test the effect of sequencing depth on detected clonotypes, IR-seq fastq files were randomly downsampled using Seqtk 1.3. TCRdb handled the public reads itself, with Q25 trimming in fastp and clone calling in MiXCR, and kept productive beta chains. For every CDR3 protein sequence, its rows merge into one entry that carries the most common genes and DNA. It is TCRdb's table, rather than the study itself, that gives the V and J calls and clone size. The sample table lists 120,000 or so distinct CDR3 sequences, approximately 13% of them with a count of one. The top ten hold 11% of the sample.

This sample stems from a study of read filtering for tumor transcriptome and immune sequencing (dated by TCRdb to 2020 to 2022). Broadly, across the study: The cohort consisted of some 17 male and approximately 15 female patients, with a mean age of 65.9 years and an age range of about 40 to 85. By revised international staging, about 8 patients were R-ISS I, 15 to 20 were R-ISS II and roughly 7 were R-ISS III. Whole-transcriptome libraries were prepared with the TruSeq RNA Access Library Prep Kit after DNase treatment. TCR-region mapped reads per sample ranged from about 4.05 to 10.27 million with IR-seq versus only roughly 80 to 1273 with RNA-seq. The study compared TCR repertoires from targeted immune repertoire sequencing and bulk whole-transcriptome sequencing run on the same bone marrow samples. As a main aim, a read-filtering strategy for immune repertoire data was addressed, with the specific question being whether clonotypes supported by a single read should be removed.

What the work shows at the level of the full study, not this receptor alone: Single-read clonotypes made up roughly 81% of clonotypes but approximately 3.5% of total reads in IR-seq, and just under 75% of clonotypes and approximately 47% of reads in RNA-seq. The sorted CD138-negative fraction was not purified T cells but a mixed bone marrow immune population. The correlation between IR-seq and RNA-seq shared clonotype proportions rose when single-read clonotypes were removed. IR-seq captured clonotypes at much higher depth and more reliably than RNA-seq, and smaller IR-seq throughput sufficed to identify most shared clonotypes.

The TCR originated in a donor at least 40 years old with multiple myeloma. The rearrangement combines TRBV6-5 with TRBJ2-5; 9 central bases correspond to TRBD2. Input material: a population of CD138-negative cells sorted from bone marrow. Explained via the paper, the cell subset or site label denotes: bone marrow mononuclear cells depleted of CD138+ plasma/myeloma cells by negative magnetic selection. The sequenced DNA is TGTGCCAGCAGTTACTCGATACTACAAGGGACTAGCTCCCAGTACTTC. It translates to CASSYSILQGTSSQYF.